The sequence of this T cell receptor beta chain was determined in a study of T-cell reconstitution after alpha-beta-depleted transplantation in children. Findings and caveats of the study: Surviving recipient T cells and thymic progenitors underlay high day-60 TCRbeta diversity in some patients. A year had passed since transplant, and T-cell counts and diversity by then came mostly from newly produced T cells. Roughly two months post-transplant, alpha-beta T cells reportedly originated from several hundred graft clones that had expanded.

Germline CDR1 and CDR2: SEHNR and FQNEAQ (reference sequence). CDR3 length: 13 residues. The ends lost 1 base at V and 16 bases at J; junction bases unmatched: 8. This clonotype was detected many times. Its antigen is unknown. Researchers prepared the TCRbeta library using unique molecular identifiers, the study reports. A single record per CDR3 protein comes from TCRdb applying MiXCR to the PCR reads. This sample has some 200,000 distinct CDR3 sequences; about 7% occur once, and the top ten carry approximately 6%. The rearrangement uses TRBV7-9 and TRBJ2-1; 9 nucleotides align to TRBD2. This TCR derives from a boy between 2 and 15 years old with acute lymphoblastic leukemia, due to receive a stem cell transplant. The sample was PBMCs, taken before TCRalphabeta/CD19-depleted stem cell transplant. CDR3 amino acids: CASSLDWREGLFF. The CDR3 nucleotides read TGTGCCAGCAGCTTAGATTGGCGGGAGGGCCTCTTCTTC.